The clone carrying this TCR beta chain was picked up one time. Its antigen is currently unknown. Time point defined: blood 4 weeks post-SBRT, at nephrectomy. Treatment specified: 15 Gy SBRT to primary tumor, nephrectomy 4 weeks later. Nephrectomy followed 15 Gy stereotactic body radiation by 4 weeks. Blood was sampled at baseline, 2 weeks and 4 weeks after SBRT. This renal cell carcinoma was of the clear cell type. This entry comes from a study of radiation and T cells in renal cell carcinoma. Study observations and caveats: From baseline, blood top tumor clonotypes peaked at 2 weeks post-radiation.

Trimming removed 4 bases from V and 10 bases from J; junction bases left unmatched: 4. The CDR3 runs 12 residues. Looked up from germline, CDR1 is SGHTA and CDR2 is FQGTGA. Only in-frame clones appear in the TCRdb table, and some are missing; sequencing was by immunoSEQ multiplex PCR. The top ten hold approximately 10% of the sample, which has roughly 160,000 clones, around 90% seen once. This TCR came from a woman aged 50 to 60 with renal cell carcinoma. The specimen comprised blood, sampled from a patient whose treatment included radiotherapy and nephrectomy. The rearrangement uses TRBV7-3 and TRBJ2-3; TRBD2 matches at 8 bases. The DNA for the CDR3 is TGTGCCAGCAGCTCCCTCGGGGGGGCGCAGTATTTT. Translated: CASSSLGGAQYF.